These 8 T cell receptor beta chains were all obtained from the same sample, sequenced in a study of blood T cells in healthy people across ages (dated by TCRdb to between 2014 and 2016). Libraries were prepared through 5' RACE. The listed sequencing device is Illumina HiSeq 2500. The second PCR ran for roughly 7 to 11 cycles and used a J-beta primer mix along with a sample-barcoded 5' primer. Using fastp trimming at Q25 and MiXCR clonotype assembly, TCRdb reanalyzed the public sequencing data and kept in-frame beta chains. Rows are combined by CDR3 protein, so each entry shows the most common genes and DNA. Within this sample are about 680,000 distinct CDR3 sequences, with around half of them counted one time only. Of the sample, around 32% falls within the top ten clones. The sequenced material came from blood. These receptor sequences come from a woman aged 60 to 75 in good health.

The genes are TRBV12-3 or TRBV12-4 and TRBJ1-1, with D possibly TRBD1 on 5 matching bases. The CDR3 sequence is 14 residues long. V dropped 5 bases and J dropped 2 bases, with 12 bases sitting between them. CDR3 amino acids: CASSARQSNTEAFF. In DNA form, the CDR3 reads TGTGCCAGCAGTGCTCGACAGAGCAACACTGAAGCTTTCTTT.

This chain links TRBV11-2 with TRBJ2-7; weak D call: TRBD2 (5 bases). V was cut by 1 base and J by 3 bases, with 10 bases left in between. The CDR3 runs 14 residues. Germline CDR1 reads SGHAT; CDR2 reads FQNNGV. In DNA, the CDR3 is TGTGCCAGCAGCTTAGTCGGGGTAGACTACGAGCAGTACTTC. This gives the protein CASSLVGVDYEQYF.

A few counts support this clonotype. The chain carries TRBV11-1 and TRBJ2-7; perhaps D is TRBD1 or TRBD2 (5 bases each). Per germline, CDR1 SGHAT and CDR2 FQDESV (reference sequence). The V gene lost 3 bases and the J gene lost 2 bases, with 14 bases spanning the gap. This CDR3 has 15 residues. CDR3 nucleotides: TGTGCCAGCAGCTTCACCGGGACCAAAGCCTACGAGCAGTACTTC. It yields the protein CASSFTGTKAYEQYF.

The chain carries TRBV10-3 and TRBJ2-5; 8 bases line up with TRBD1. After removal of 6 bases from V and 5 bases from J, the junction contained 11 bases not matched to a gene. This CDR3 contains 15 residues. CDR1 and CDR2 from the germline V gene are ENHRY and SYGVKD. This CDR3 is CAISPGPGGGETQYF. CDR3 sequence (DNA): TGTGCCATCAGCCCCGGCCCAGGGGGCGGGGAGACCCAGTACTTC.

The count of this clonotype is one. This chain connects TRBV14 to TRBJ1-1, with D maybe TRBD1 (5 bases). CDR1 is SGHDN, CDR2 FVKESK, per germline. Trimming pared 1 base from V and 2 bases from J, leaving 11 bases between. The CDR3 loop spans 15 amino acids. The CDR3 loop reads CASSQAPTANTEAFF. For the CDR3, the DNA is TGTGCCAGCAGCCAAGCTCCGACAGCCAACACTGAAGCTTTCTTT.

The chain recombines TRBV28 with TRBJ1-2, with 9 nucleotides matching TRBD1. The CDR3 is 14 amino acids. J lost 4 bases, V lost 8 bases, and 8 bases had no gene match. CDR1 is MDHEN, CDR2 SYDVKM, per germline. The CDR3 nucleotides are TGTGCCAGCCGAAGGGACAGGGAGACCTATGGCTACACCTTC. Its protein product is CASRRDRETYGYTF.

This chain connects TRBV27 to TRBJ1-4; D gene uncertain. With 6 bases removed from V and 6 bases from J, the gap between germline ends came to 11 bases. The germline CDR1 and CDR2 sequences are MNHEY and SMNVEV (reference sequence). This CDR3 comprises 13 residues. The CDR3 nucleotides read TGTGCCAGCAGGTCAGGCCCCGATGAAAAACTGTTTTTT. As protein: CASRSGPDEKLFF.

This sequence joins TRBV3-1 and TRBJ2-7; 7 positions agree with TRBD2. The CDR3 totals 13 residues. The junction had 4 bases not matched to a gene; V was cut back by 3 bases and J by 5 bases. The germline gives CDR1 LGHDT, CDR2 YNNKEL (reference sequence). The CDR3 loop is CASSHLAGDEQYF. The DNA for the CDR3 is TGTGCCAGCAGCCATCTGGCGGGAGACGAGCAGTACTTC.